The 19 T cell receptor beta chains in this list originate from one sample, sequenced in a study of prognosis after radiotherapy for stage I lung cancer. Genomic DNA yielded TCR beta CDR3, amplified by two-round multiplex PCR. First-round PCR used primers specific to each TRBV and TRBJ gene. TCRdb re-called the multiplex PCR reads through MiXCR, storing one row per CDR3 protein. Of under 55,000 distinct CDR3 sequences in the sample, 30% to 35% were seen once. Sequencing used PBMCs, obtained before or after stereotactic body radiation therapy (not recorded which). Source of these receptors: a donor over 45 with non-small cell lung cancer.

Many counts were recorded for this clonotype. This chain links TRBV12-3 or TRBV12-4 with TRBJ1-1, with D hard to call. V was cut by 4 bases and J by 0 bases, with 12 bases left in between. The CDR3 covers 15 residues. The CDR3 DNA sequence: TGTGCCAGCAGTTCAAAAGGGCGCATGAACACTGAAGCTTTCTTT. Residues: CASSSKGRMNTEAFF.

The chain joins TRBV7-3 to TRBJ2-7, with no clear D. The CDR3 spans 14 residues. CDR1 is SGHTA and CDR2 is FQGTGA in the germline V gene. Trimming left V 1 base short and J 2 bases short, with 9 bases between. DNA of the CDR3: TGTGCCAGCAGCTTAAATCCTGGCCCCTACGAGCAGTACTTC. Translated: CASSLNPGPYEQYF.

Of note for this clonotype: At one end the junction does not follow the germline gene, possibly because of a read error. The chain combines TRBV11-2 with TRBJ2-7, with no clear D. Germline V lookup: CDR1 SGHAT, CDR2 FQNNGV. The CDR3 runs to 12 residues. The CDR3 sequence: CASILGVYEQYF. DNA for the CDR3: TGTGCCAGCATCTTAGGAGTTTACGAGCAGTACTTC. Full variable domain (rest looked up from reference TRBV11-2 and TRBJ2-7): EAGVAQSPRYKIIEKRQSVAFWCNPISGHATLYWYQQILGQGPKLLIQFQNNGVVDDSQLPKDRFSAERLKGVDSTLKIQPAKLEDSAVYLCASILGVYEQYFGPGTRLTVT.

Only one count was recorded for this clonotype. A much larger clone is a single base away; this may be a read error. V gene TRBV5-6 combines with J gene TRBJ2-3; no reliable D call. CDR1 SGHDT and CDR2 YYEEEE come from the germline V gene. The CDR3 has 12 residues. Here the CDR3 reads CASSLEPDKQYF. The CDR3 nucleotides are TGTGCCAGCAGCTTGGAGCCAGATAAGCAGTATTTT.

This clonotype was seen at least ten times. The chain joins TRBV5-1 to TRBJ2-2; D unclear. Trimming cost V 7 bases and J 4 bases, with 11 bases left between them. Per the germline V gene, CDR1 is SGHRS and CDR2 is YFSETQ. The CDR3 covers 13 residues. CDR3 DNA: TGCGCCAGCGGACCAGGCGGCACCGGGGAGCTGTTTTTT. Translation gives CASGPGGTGELFF.

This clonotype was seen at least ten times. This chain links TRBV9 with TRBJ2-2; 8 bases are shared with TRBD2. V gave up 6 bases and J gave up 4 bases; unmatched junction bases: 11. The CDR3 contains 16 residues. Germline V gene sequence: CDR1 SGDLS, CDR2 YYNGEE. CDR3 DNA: TGTGCCAGCACCCAACAAGCGGGAGCTATCACCGGGGAGCTGTTTTTT. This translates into CASTQQAGAITGELFF. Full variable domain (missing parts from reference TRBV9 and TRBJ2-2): DSGVTQTPKHLITATGQRVTLRCSPRSGDLSVYWYQQSLDQGLQFLIQYYNGEERAKGNILERFSAQQFPDLHSELNLSSLELGDSALYFCASTQQAGAITGELFFGEGSRLTVL.

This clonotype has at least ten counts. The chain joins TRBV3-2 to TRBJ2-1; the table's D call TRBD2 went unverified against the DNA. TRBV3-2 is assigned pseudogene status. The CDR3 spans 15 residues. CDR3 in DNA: TGTGCCAGCAGCCACGGTGGGCCTTCCTACAATGAGCAGTTCTTC. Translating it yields CASSHGGPSYNEQFF.

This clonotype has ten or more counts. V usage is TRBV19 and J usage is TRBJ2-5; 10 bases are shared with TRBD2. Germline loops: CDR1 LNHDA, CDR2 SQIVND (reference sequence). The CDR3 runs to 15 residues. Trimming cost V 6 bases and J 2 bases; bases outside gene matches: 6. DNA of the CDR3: TGTGCCAGTAGACCCAGCGGGAGGGGGCAAGAGACCCAGTACTTC. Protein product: CASRPSGRGQETQYF.

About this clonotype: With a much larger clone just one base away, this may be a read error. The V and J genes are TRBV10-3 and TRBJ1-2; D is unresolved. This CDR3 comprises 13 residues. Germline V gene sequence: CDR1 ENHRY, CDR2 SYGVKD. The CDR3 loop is CAISSGGSYVYTF. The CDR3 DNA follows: TGTGCCATCAGTTCTGGAGGGAGCTATGTCTACACCTTC.

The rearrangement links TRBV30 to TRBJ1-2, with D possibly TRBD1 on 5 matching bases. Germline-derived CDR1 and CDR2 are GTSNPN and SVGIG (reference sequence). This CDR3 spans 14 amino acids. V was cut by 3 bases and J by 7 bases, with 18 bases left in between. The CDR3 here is CAWRVPGLRCGYTF. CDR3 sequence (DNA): TGTGCCTGGAGAGTTCCGGGACTTAGGTGTGGCTACACCTTC.

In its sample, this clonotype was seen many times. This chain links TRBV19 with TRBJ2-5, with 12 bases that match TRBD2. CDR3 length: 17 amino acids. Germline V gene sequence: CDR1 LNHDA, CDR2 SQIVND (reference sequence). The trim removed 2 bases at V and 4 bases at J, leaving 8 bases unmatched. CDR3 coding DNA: TGTGCCAGTAGTATAAGAGCTAGCGGGAGGGGGCGAGAGACCCAGTACTTC. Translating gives CASSIRASGRGRETQYF.

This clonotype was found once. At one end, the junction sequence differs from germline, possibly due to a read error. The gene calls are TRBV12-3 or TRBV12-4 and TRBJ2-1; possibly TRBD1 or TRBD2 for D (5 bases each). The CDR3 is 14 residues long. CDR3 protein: CASSLVSAGNDQFF. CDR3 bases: TGTGCCAGCAGTTTGGTTAGCGCAGGGAATGATCAGTTCTTC.

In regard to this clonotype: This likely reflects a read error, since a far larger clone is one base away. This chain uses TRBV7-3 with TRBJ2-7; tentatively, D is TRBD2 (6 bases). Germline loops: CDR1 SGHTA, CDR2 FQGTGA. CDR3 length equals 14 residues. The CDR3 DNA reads TGTGCCAGCAGCTTGTCCGGGGAGGCCTACCAGCAGTACTTC. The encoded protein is CASSLSGEAYQQYF.

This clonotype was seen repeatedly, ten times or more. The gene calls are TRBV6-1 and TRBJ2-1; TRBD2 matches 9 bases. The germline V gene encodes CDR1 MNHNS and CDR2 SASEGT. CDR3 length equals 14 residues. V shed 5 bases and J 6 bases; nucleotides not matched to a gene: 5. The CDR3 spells CASSLAGRSNEQFF. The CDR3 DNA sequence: TGTGCCAGCAGTCTAGCGGGAAGGAGCAATGAGCAGTTCTTC.

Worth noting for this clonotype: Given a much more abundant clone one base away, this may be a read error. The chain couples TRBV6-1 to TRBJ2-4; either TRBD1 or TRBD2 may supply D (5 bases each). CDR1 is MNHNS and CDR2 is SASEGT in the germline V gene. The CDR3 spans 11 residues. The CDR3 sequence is CDSQGAVIQYF. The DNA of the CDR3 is TGTGACTCCCAGGGAGCTGTCATTCAGTACTTC.

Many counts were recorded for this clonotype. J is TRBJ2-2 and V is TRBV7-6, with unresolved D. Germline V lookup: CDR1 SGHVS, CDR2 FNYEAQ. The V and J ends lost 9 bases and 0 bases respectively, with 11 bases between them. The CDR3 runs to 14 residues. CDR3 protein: CASLQDPNTGELFF. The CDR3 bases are TGTGCCAGTCTTCAGGACCCGAACACCGGGGAGCTGTTTTTT. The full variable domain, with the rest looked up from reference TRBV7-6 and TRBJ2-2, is GAGVSQSPRYKVTKRGQDVALRCDPISGHVSLYWYRQALGQGPEFLTYFNYEAQQDKSGLPNDRFSAERPEGSISTLTIQRTEQRDSAMYRCASLQDPNTGELFFGEGSRLTVL.

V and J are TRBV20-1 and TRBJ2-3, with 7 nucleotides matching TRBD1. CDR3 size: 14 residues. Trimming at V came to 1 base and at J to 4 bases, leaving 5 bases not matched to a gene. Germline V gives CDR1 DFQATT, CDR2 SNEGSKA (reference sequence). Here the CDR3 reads CSARVQGLADTQYF. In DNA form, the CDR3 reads TGCAGTGCTAGAGTACAGGGGCTGGCAGATACGCAGTATTTT.

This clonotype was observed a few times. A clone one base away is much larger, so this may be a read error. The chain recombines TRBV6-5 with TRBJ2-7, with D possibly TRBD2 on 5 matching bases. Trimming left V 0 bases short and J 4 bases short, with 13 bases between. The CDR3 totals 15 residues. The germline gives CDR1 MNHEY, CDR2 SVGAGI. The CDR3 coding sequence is TGTGCCAGCAGTTACTCGCCGGGGAACGTGTACGAGCAGTACTTC. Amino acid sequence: CASSYSPGNVYEQYF.

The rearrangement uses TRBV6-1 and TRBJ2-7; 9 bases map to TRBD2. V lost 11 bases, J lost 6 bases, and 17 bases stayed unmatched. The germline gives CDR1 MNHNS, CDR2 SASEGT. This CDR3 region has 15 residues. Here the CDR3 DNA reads TGTGCCTTCAGTGGGACCTTAGCGGGAGAGGCCGAGCAGTACTTC. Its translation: CAFSGTLAGEAEQYF.